Below, one T cell receptor beta chain is given with its context. Its specificity is not known. This sample was taken from a study of a mutant IDH1 vaccine in newly diagnosed glioma. Study details: Weeks 1, 3, 5, 7, 11, 15, 19 and 23 were when patients received their eight vaccinations. Patients began vaccination 4-6 weeks after radiotherapy alone, or with temozolomide cycles. A roughly 60% male, approximately 40% female split and a mean age of around 37 years characterized treated patients.

Specified time point: week 11, during vaccination. Topical imiquimod accompanied each vaccine dose, which consisted of 300 ug of mutant IDH1 20-mer peptide. The data were produced by immunoSEQ multiplex PCR, yet TCRdb's version contains in-frame clones alone and is incomplete. Of 55,000 or so clones in the sample, roughly nine tenths were seen once. Trimming cost V 5 bases and J 5 bases, with 13 bases left between them. Germline V gene data show CDR1 as SGHTA and CDR2 as FQGNSA. The CDR3 consists of 14 residues. The clonotype comes from a man aged 45-65 years with glioma. Sequencing used PBMCs, obtained from a glioma patient whose treatment included an IDH1 peptide vaccine. V is TRBV7-2 and J is TRBJ1-5, with D possibly being TRBD1 (6 bases). The CDR3 region is CASSGQFDYQPQHF. The DNA of the CDR3 is TGTGCCAGCAGCGGACAGTTCGACTATCAGCCCCAGCATTTT.